The 11 T cell receptor beta chains listed next were all sequenced from one sample in a study of blood T cell repertoires in COVID-19. Data came from immunoSEQ multiplex PCR; TCRdb stores just in-frame clones and leaves some out. The sample yields more than 200,000 clones, around 90% seen once. The sequencing input was PBMCs or T cells enriched from blood (not recorded which). These TCRs come from a man aged 30 to 45 in a cohort exposed to, infected with or recovered from COVID-19 (not recorded which).

The V and J genes are TRBV5-1 and TRBJ2-5, with 11 bases that match TRBD1. CDR3 length: 16 residues. Germline-derived CDR1 and CDR2 are SGHRS and YFSETQ. V trimming: 4 bases; J trimming: 1 base; junction bases outside the gene matches: 6. This chain's CDR3 is CASSTGTGGSQETQYF. The CDR3 region has the DNA TGCGCCAGCAGCACGGGGACAGGGGGGTCCCAAGAGACCCAGTACTTC.

The chain recombines TRBV28 with TRBJ1-5; 8 nucleotides agree with TRBD1. Germline V gene lookup returns CDR1 MDHEN and CDR2 SYDVKM. V was clipped by 5 bases and J by 3 bases; unmatched bases: 9. There are 16 residues in the CDR3. The CDR3 region has the DNA TGTGCCAGCAGTCCCATGACAGGGGCCAACAATCAGCCCCAGCATTTT. Its protein product is CASSPMTGANNQPQHF.

The DNA of the CDR3 is TGTGCCAGTAGACTGAATAGCAATCAGCCCCAGCATTTT. Residues: CASRLNSNQPQHF. The chain employs TRBV19 and TRBJ1-5; D gene unclear. This CDR3 has 13 residues. Germline V CDR1 and CDR2: LNHDA, SQIVND (reference sequence). Trimming stripped 6 bases from V and 0 bases from J, with 6 bases between.

The chain recombines TRBV27 with TRBJ2-3; D is uncertain. The germline V gene encodes CDR1 MNHEY and CDR2 SMNVEV (reference sequence). V was clipped by 5 bases and J by 6 bases, with 9 bases between them. The CDR3 totals 12 residues. In DNA form, the CDR3 reads TGTGCCAGCAGTCGACTCCGCGATACGCAGTATTTT. Encoded protein: CASSRLRDTQYF.

The rearrangement joins TRBV6-5 to TRBJ2-3; TRBD1 might be the D (6 bases). The V gene's germline CDR1 is MNHEY and CDR2 SVGAGI. The CDR3 extends over 14 amino acids. Trimming stripped 6 bases from V and 6 bases from J, with 16 bases between. Written as DNA, the CDR3 is TGTGCCAGCAGACCCACAGGGTCGGGGGATACGCAGTATTTT. Translating it yields CASRPTGSGDTQYF.

The rearrangement uses TRBV2 and TRBJ1-1; 9 bases map to TRBD1. The CDR3 consists of 17 residues. Germline values: CDR1 SNHLY, CDR2 FYNNEI. Germline trimming cut 1 base from V and 1 base from J; bases unmatched to any gene: 7. The CDR3 nucleotides are TGTGCCAGCAGTGAAGACCCTTGGGACAGGGCGAACACTGAAGCTTTCTTT. Translation gives CASSEDPWDRANTEAFF. The variable domain in full, with the rest retrieved from reference TRBV2 and TRBJ1-1, is EPEVTQTPSHQVTQMGQEVILRCVPISNHLYFYWYRQILGQKVEFLVSFYNNEISEKSEIFDDQFSVERPDGSNFTLKIRSTKLEDSAMYFCASSEDPWDRANTEAFFGQGTRLTVV.

The V and J genes are TRBV5-8 and TRBJ1-3; 10 bases are shared with TRBD1. The germline gives CDR1 SGHTS, CDR2 YDEGEE. The CDR3 runs 15 residues. Trimming removed 5 bases from V and 7 bases from J; junction bases left unmatched: 9. CDR3 coding DNA: TGTGCCAGCAGTTATCCCGGGACAGGGGTCAACACCATATATTTT. This gives the protein CASSYPGTGVNTIYF.

This clone was detected once. This chain joins TRBV7-2 and TRBJ1-1, with a possible D match to TRBD1 (5 bases). CDR1 and CDR2 (germline): SGHTA, FQGNSA. This CDR3 contains 12 residues. V was shortened by 5 bases and J by 10 bases, with 14 bases between the two germline ends. The CDR3 nucleotides read TGTGCCAGCAGCCACGGACTGGGGGGAGCTTTCTTT. It codes for CASSHGLGGAFF.

V usage is TRBV5-4 and J usage is TRBJ1-2; D gene unclear. Deletions cut 1 base from V and 4 bases from J, with 14 bases between. The CDR3 is made up of 15 amino acids. Germline V lookup: CDR1 SGHNT, CDR2 YYREEE (reference sequence). CDR3 nucleotide sequence: TGTGCCAGCAGCTTGCCCGCAGGAGAGGGCTATGGCTACACCTTC. It codes for CASSLPAGEGYGYTF.

The V gene is TRBV28, the J gene TRBJ1-6, with D tentatively TRBD1 (6 bases). Germline CDR1 is MDHEN and CDR2 is SYDVKM. The CDR3 covers 16 residues. V shed 5 bases and J shed 6 bases, with 17 bases lying between them. CDR3 nucleotides: TGTGCCAGCAGTCTACGAGGTGGGGGCTCTAATTCACCCCTCCACTTT. It translates to CASSLRGGGSNSPLHF.

The genes are TRBV4-2 and TRBJ1-3, with 7 positions matching TRBD1. The CDR3 has 17 residues. Per germline, CDR1 LGHNA and CDR2 YNFKEQ. After removal of 2 bases from V and 0 bases from J, the junction contained 7 bases not matched to a gene. This CDR3 is CASSQYHGQVSGNTIYF. DNA for the CDR3: TGTGCCAGCAGCCAATACCATGGACAGGTCTCTGGAAACACCATATATTTT.